This T cell receptor (beta chain) was observed in a study of cytomegalovirus exposure and HLA in healthy donors. Study results and caveats: While the bulk of TCR sequences proved rare, some public TCRs turned up in many donors.

The PCR had 60 Vbeta and 13 Jbeta primers. Assay: immunoSEQ multiplex PCR; the TCRdb copy retains only in-frame clones and omits some. The table has around 150,000 clones, roughly 79% seen once. The length of the CDR3 is 11 residues. The germline V gene has CDR1 SGHAT and CDR2 FQNNGV. Remarks on this clone: Its antigen is unknown. An end of the junction does not agree with germline; a read error may underlie this.

This receptor was taken from a man aged 50 or older in good health and CMV-seropositive. Sequenced: PBMCs. The chain carries TRBV11-2 and TRBJ2-1; unclear D gene. The CDR3 sequence: CASSLGNEEFF. The DNA for the CDR3 is TGTGCCAGCAGCTTAGGGAATGAGGAGTTCTTC.